The 31 T cell receptor beta chains below were found in one sample sequenced in a study of identical twins. MiXCR, run by TCRdb on the 5' RACE reads, gives a single entry per CDR3 protein. The sample shows a few hundred thousand distinct CDR3 sequences, approximately 9.6% of them seen only once. The same data also contributed to another study, on yellow fever vaccine responses in identical twins.

Sequenced sample: PBMCs. The receptor set was obtained from a woman younger than 35 in good health.

This clonotype was seen a handful of times. The V and J genes are TRBV5-1 and TRBJ2-7, with D possibly matching TRBD2 (6 bases). V shed 4 bases and J shed 3 bases, with 17 bases lying between them. Germline assignment: CDR1 SGHRS and CDR2 YFSETQ. There are 15 residues in the CDR3. CDR3: CASSDDSSGVYEQYF. The CDR3 region has the DNA TGCGCCAGCAGCGACGACTCCTCGGGAGTCTACGAGCAGTACTTC.

The CDR3 protein is CSVSRVDEQYF. The CDR3 DNA reads TGCAGCGTATCGAGGGTGGACGAGCAGTACTTC. The chain recombines TRBV29-1 with TRBJ2-7; a weak D match, TRBD2 (5 bases). This CDR3 is built from 11 residues. Germline CDR1 is SQVTM and CDR2 is ANQGSEA. With 6 bases removed from V and 5 bases from J, the gap between germline ends came to 11 bases.

The chain recombines TRBV2 with TRBJ1-5; D is ambiguous. The ends were cut back, 3 bases at V and 3 bases at J, with 24 bases in the middle. The germline CDR1 and CDR2 sequences are SNHLY and FYNNEI. The CDR3 has 19 amino acids. The DNA of the CDR3 is TGTGCCAGCAGTGATAGTAAGTCGGGAACAGAGCCTCTCAATCAGCCCCAGCATTTT. This translates into CASSDSKSGTEPLNQPQHF.

This clonotype was counted a few times. V gene TRBV20-1 combines with J gene TRBJ2-1; 9 bases are a match to TRBD2. Germline lookup yields CDR1 DFQATT and CDR2 SNEGSKA (reference sequence). J gave up 4 bases and V 2 bases, and 15 bases lay outside the gene matches. The CDR3 consists of 18 residues. CDR3 sequence reads: CSARSGNSGSAVYNEQFF. The CDR3, as DNA: TGCAGTGCTAGATCCGGCAATAGCGGGAGCGCGGTTTACAATGAGCAGTTCTTC.

The sample holds a few counts of this clonotype. The chain uses TRBV25-1 and TRBJ1-4; D gene unclear. This CDR3 is 15 amino acids long. V was pared by 4 bases and J by 0 bases, with 9 bases between. Germline V gene sequence: CDR1 MGHDK, CDR2 SYGVNS. CDR3: CASSGTVATNEKLFF. As DNA, the CDR3 is TGTGCCAGCAGTGGAACCGTCGCAACTAATGAAAAACTGTTTTTT.

This chain uses TRBV5-1 with TRBJ2-5; D could derive from TRBD1 or TRBD2 (6 bases each). Trimming left V 2 bases short and J 5 bases short, with 13 bases between. This CDR3 comprises 14 residues. Germline-derived CDR1 and CDR2 are SGHRS and YFSETQ. This chain's CDR3 is CASSFGGWGETQYF. In nucleotides, the CDR3 is TGCGCCAGCAGCTTCGGGGGCTGGGGGGAGACCCAGTACTTC.

This clonotype was seen ten or more times. The chain combines TRBV5-6 with TRBJ2-7; possible D gene TRBD2, 5 bases. Germline V gene data show CDR1 as SGHDT and CDR2 as YYEEEE. This CDR3 has 14 amino acids. Trimming shortened V by 0 bases and J by 9 bases, and 16 bases separated the two germline ends. CDR3 coding DNA: TGTGCCAGCAGCTTGGATGGGAGTTTGAGGATGCAGTACTTC. Translating it yields CASSLDGSLRMQYF.

This chain uses TRBV5-1 with TRBJ2-1; TRBD1 matches 9 bases. CDR3 length: 18 residues. Germline-derived CDR1 and CDR2 are SGHRS and YFSETQ. V dropped 4 bases and J dropped 3; count of bases not matched to a gene: 14. CDR3 sequence reads: CASSTGQGTRGGYNEQFF. The CDR3 DNA reads TGCGCCAGCAGCACAGGACAGGGGACAAGAGGGGGCTACAATGAGCAGTTCTTC.

This chain joins TRBV5-8 and TRBJ2-3; no clear D. The V end lost 0 bases, the J end lost 10 bases, and 18 bases lay between the germline ends. CDR3 size: 15 residues. CDR1 is SGHTS and CDR2 is YDEGEE in the germline V gene. CDR3 bases: TGTGCCAGCAGCTTGGCCGGACGCCCCCAATCTCCGCAGTATTTT. This encodes CASSLAGRPQSPQYF.

This sequence joins TRBV6-2 or TRBV6-3 and TRBJ1-5, with a possible D match to TRBD1 (6 bases). V was clipped by 6 bases and J by 4 bases, with 22 bases between them. Germline assignment: CDR1 MNHEY and CDR2 SVGEGT. The CDR3 runs to 17 residues. The CDR3 DNA reads as TGTGCCAGCAGGGGGGAGGACACCGGGACAAAGAATCAGCCCCAGCATTTT. This sequence encodes CASRGEDTGTKNQPQHF.

The table lists this clonotype with a few counts. The CDR3, as DNA: TGTGCCAGCAGGAGCACGTTGGACTACTACAATGAGCAGTTCTTC. Translating it yields CASRSTLDYYNEQFF. The V gene is TRBV14, the J gene TRBJ2-1, with D possibly matching TRBD2 (6 bases). Germline assignment: CDR1 SGHDN and CDR2 FVKESK. This CDR3 comprises 15 residues. V was cut by 6 bases and J by 3 bases, with 15 bases left in between.

This clonotype was detected many times. The chain recombines TRBV6-2 or TRBV6-3 with TRBJ2-2; maybe TRBD1 (5 bases). Trimming stripped 5 bases from V and 4 bases from J, with 14 bases between. CDR1 is MNHEY and CDR2 is SVGEGT in the germline V gene. This CDR3 is 15 amino acids long. The CDR3 loop is CASSPALGVTGELFF. The CDR3 coding sequence is TGTGCCAGCAGTCCGGCTCTAGGGGTCACCGGGGAGCTGTTTTTT.

The rearrangement uses TRBV5-1 and TRBJ2-7, with 7 bases aligning to TRBD1. Germline V CDR1 and CDR2: SGHRS, YFSETQ. This CDR3 has 15 amino acids. The ends lost 5 bases at V and 3 bases at J; junction bases unmatched: 11. The CDR3 reads CASRNLGTVFYEQYF. In nucleotides, the CDR3 is TGCGCCAGCAGAAACCTCGGGACAGTCTTCTACGAGCAGTACTTC.

This clonotype showed up many times. This chain links TRBV5-1 with TRBJ2-5; D ambiguous. The CDR3 is 16 residues long. The germline V and J ends were trimmed by 0 bases and 2 bases, with 14 bases remaining between them. Germline values: CDR1 SGHRS, CDR2 YFSETQ. In nucleotides, the CDR3 is TGCGCCAGCAGCTTGGGTTTGGTCCGGCTTCAAGAGACCCAGTACTTC. Protein product: CASSLGLVRLQETQYF.

This clonotype has ten or more counts. The V and J genes are TRBV12-3 or TRBV12-4 and TRBJ1-1, with D possibly being TRBD1 (5 bases). CDR3 length: 13 residues. V gave up 5 bases and J gave up 7 bases, with 14 bases separating them. The CDR3 protein is CASSTGTALEAFF. The CDR3 DNA reads as TGTGCCAGCAGTACCGGGACCGCCCTTGAAGCTTTCTTT.

At least ten counts were recorded for this clonotype. The chain links TRBV28 to TRBJ1-4; D is undetermined. Deletions cut 3 bases from V and 2 bases from J, with 7 bases between. In germline, CDR1 is MDHEN, CDR2 SYDVKM. The CDR3 extends over 14 amino acids. DNA of the CDR3: TGTGCCAGCAGTTTGATTGGGACTAATGAAAAACTGTTTTTT. Its translation: CASSLIGTNEKLFF.

The chain links TRBV20-1 to TRBJ1-2; D might be TRBD1 (6 bases). Trimming left V 6 bases short and J 4 bases short, with 9 bases between. This CDR3 is built from 11 residues. Germline V lookup: CDR1 DFQATT, CDR2 SNEGSKA (reference sequence). The CDR3 DNA follows: TGCAGTGCGGAACAGGGCTATGGCTACACCTTC. Protein sequence: CSAEQGYGYTF.

The table lists this clonotype with many counts. The chain carries TRBV30 and TRBJ2-2, with 7 positions matching TRBD2. CDR1 GTSNPN and CDR2 SVGIG come from the germline V gene (reference sequence). The CDR3 spans 16 residues. V shed 1 base, J shed 8 bases, and the junction held 13 bases outside the gene matches. The chain's CDR3 is CAWSGTATSRTGELFF. The DNA for the CDR3 is TGTGCCTGGAGTGGTACTGCGACTAGCCGTACTGGGGAGCTGTTTTTT.

There are a few counts of this clonotype. The chain employs TRBV4-2 and TRBJ2-3; 8 nucleotides agree with TRBD2. The germline CDR1 and CDR2 sequences are LGHNA and YNFKEQ. V was pared by 6 bases and J by 4 bases, with 12 bases of the junction left unmatched. The CDR3 is 16 amino acids. This CDR3 is CASSPQLAVGADTQYF. CDR3 DNA sequence: TGTGCCAGCAGTCCCCAACTAGCGGTGGGCGCAGATACGCAGTATTTT.

This chain uses TRBV2 with TRBJ2-3, with 10 bases matching TRBD2. CDR1 is SNHLY, CDR2 FYNNEI, per germline. This CDR3 has 14 amino acids. Trimming took 4 bases from V and 8 from J; bases not matched to a gene: 6. CDR3 in amino acids: CASSVALAGTTQYF. The CDR3, as DNA: TGTGCCAGCAGTGTCGCACTAGCGGGGACTACGCAGTATTTT.

This clonotype was detected only a few times. The chain joins TRBV4-2 to TRBJ1-5, with unresolved D. CDR3 size: 15 residues. CDR1 LGHNA and CDR2 YNFKEQ come from the germline V gene. V dropped 0 bases and J dropped 3 bases, with 9 bases sitting between them. Here the CDR3 DNA reads TGTGCCAGCAGCCAAGAGATGGGCAACAATCAGCCCCAGCATTTT. Its protein product is CASSQEMGNNQPQHF.

A few counts support this clonotype. CDR3 in DNA: TGCGCCAGCAGCCAAGATCGTGGGCTAGCGGGAGCTTCGTACTTC. It encodes CASSQDRGLAGASYF. This chain joins TRBV4-3 and TRBJ2-7; 10 bases match TRBD2. The CDR3 consists of 15 residues. Trimming at V came to 0 bases and at J to 12 bases, leaving 11 bases not matched to a gene. Germline V gene sequence: CDR1 LGHNA, CDR2 YSLEER.

This chain connects TRBV15 to TRBJ2-2, with D uncertain. Trimming stripped 6 bases from V and 1 base from J, with 6 bases between. Germline V gene lookup returns CDR1 LNHNV and CDR2 YYDKDF (reference sequence). The CDR3 length is 13 residues. The CDR3 spells CATRDQNTGELFF. Written as DNA, the CDR3 is TGTGCCACCAGAGACCAGAACACCGGGGAGCTGTTTTTT.

This clonotype occurred a few times. The chain links TRBV27 to TRBJ2-2; D might be TRBD1 (6 bases). With 3 bases removed from V and 4 bases from J, the gap between germline ends came to 15 bases. CDR1 is MNHEY, CDR2 SMNVEV, per germline (reference sequence). The CDR3 covers 16 residues. CDR3 region: CASSFGARGRTGELFF. Here the CDR3 DNA reads TGTGCCAGCAGTTTTGGGGCCAGGGGTCGCACCGGGGAGCTGTTTTTT.

This clonotype was seen at least ten times. The chain recombines TRBV3-1 with TRBJ2-5, with D possibly being TRBD2 (7 bases). The V end was cut by 0 bases, the J end by 3 bases, with 14 bases between. The CDR3 runs 16 residues. Germline CDR1 LGHDT, CDR2 YNNKEL (reference sequence). The CDR3 DNA is TGTGCCAGCAGCCAAGACAGGGGAGGGCCAGAAGAGACCCAGTACTTC. This sequence encodes CASSQDRGGPEETQYF.

This clonotype was counted ten times or more. An end of the junction does not agree with germline; a read error may underlie this. V is TRBV5-1 and J is TRBJ2-7; D is unclear. The germline CDR1 and CDR2 sequences are SGHRS and YFSETQ. This CDR3 is 11 amino acids long. In DNA, the CDR3 is TGTGCCAGCAGCGCAGGCTACGAGCAGTACTTC. Translating gives CASSAGYEQYF. Combining the CDR3 with reference TRBV5-1 and TRBJ2-7 gives the whole variable domain KAGVTQTPRYLIKTRGQQVTLSCSPISGHRSVSWYQQTPGQGLQFLFEYFSETQRNKGNFPGRFSGRQFSNSRSEMNVSTLELGDSALYLCASSAGYEQYFGPGTRLTVT.

This clonotype was observed at least ten times. The chain's CDR3 is CASSLVFDSSYEQYF. The CDR3 coding sequence is TGTGCCAGCAGCTTAGTTTTTGACAGTTCCTACGAGCAGTACTTC. V gene TRBV7-9 combines with J gene TRBJ2-7; D might be TRBD1 (5 bases). Germline loops: CDR1 SEHNR, CDR2 FQNEAQ (reference sequence). The CDR3 contains 15 residues. The V end was cut by 1 base, the J end by 1 base, with 11 bases between.

This clonotype came up many times. This chain's CDR3 is CASSVTGTGGAYEQYF. CDR3 bases: TGTGCCAGCAGCGTTACCGGGACAGGGGGCGCGTACGAGCAGTACTTC. The chain links TRBV7-9 to TRBJ2-7, with 12 bases lining up with TRBD1. Trimming at V came to 5 bases and at J to 4 bases, leaving 9 bases not matched to a gene. From germline, CDR1 is SEHNR and CDR2 FQNEAQ (reference sequence). The CDR3 totals 16 residues.

At least ten counts were recorded for this clonotype. The chain is built from TRBV7-2 and TRBJ1-4; D remains unclear. The ends were cut back, 1 base at V and 3 bases at J, with 3 bases in the middle. Germline V gene sequence: CDR1 SGHTA, CDR2 FQGNSA. The CDR3 sequence is 13 residues long. The CDR3 here is CASSLEPNEKLFF. As DNA, the CDR3 is TGTGCCAGCAGCTTAGAACCTAATGAAAAACTGTTTTTT. The complete variable domain, with remaining parts taken from reference TRBV7-2 and TRBJ1-4, reads GAGVSQSPSNKVTEKGKDVELRCDPISGHTALYWYRQSLGQGLEFLIYFQGNSAPDKSGLPSDRFSAERTGGSVSTLTIQRTQQEDSAVYLCASSLEPNEKLFFGSGTQLSVL.

The chain uses TRBV3-1 and TRBJ2-5; possibly TRBD1 for D (6 bases). Trimming removed 4 bases from V and 4 bases from J, with 13 bases in between. The CDR3 is 14 amino acids. The V gene's germline CDR1 is LGHDT and CDR2 YNNKEL (reference sequence). The CDR3: CASSPDSFGETQYF. The CDR3 DNA reads TGTGCCAGCAGCCCGGACAGTTTCGGAGAGACCCAGTACTTC.

The chain links TRBV5-1 to TRBJ2-1; 7 bases line up with TRBD2. Germline V gene lookup returns CDR1 SGHRS and CDR2 YFSETQ. The CDR3 has 16 amino acids. V lost 6 bases, J lost 2 bases, and 11 bases stayed unmatched. CDR3 coding DNA: TGCGCCAGCACCGATTGGGGGGGGGAAACCTACAATGAGCAGTTCTTC. This gives the protein CASTDWGGETYNEQFF.